The 8 T cell receptor beta chains below were found in one sample sequenced in a study of blood T cell repertoires in COVID-19. The assay was immunoSEQ multiplex PCR, and TCRdb's table has in-frame clones only and misses some. The sample comprises approximately 82,000 clones, about four fifths of which are singletons, and approximately 39% rests with the top ten. Sequenced input: peripheral blood. The receptors shown here come from a woman in her 70s with acute or convalescent COVID-19.

This sequence joins TRBV5-1 and TRBJ1-2, with 7 bases lining up with TRBD1. The CDR3 extends over 14 amino acids. Germline lookup yields CDR1 SGHRS and CDR2 YFSETQ. With 4 bases clipped from V and 6 bases from J, the junction kept 9 bases outside the gene matches. The CDR3 here is CASSQSGGFDGYTF. The CDR3 DNA sequence: TGCGCCAGCAGCCAATCAGGGGGTTTCGATGGCTACACCTTC.

The chain uses TRBV27 and TRBJ2-7; the D gene is possibly TRBD2 (6 bases). Per germline, CDR1 MNHEY and CDR2 SMNVEV (reference sequence). The CDR3 extends over 15 amino acids. Between the trimmed V and J ends, which lost 1 base and 3 bases, there was a span of 13 bases. For the CDR3, the DNA is TGTGCCAGCAGTTTATTTGCGGGGTACGGCTACGAGCAGTACTTC. This translates into CASSLFAGYGYEQYF.

This clone has a single count. The chain is built from TRBV3-1 (or the pseudogene TRBV3-2) and TRBJ1-5; D gene uncertain. Trimming removed 0 bases from V and 7 bases from J, with 7 bases in between. Per the germline V gene, CDR1 is LGHDT and CDR2 is YNNKEL (reference sequence). CDR3 size: 13 residues. This CDR3 is CASSQDLVQPQHF. The CDR3 coding sequence is TGTGCCAGCAGCCAAGATCTTGTCCAGCCCCAGCATTTT.

This sequence joins TRBV9 and TRBJ1-3, with TRBD1 as a possible D gene (6 bases). Germline CDR1 reads SGDLS; CDR2 reads YYNGEE. With 0 bases removed from V and 1 base from J, the gap between germline ends came to 14 bases. This CDR3 has 17 residues. This CDR3 is CASSVGGGASSGNTIYF. The CDR3, as DNA: TGTGCCAGCAGCGTAGGAGGGGGGGCCTCTTCTGGAAACACCATATATTTT.

This clone was picked up a small number of times. The chain uses TRBV5-6 and TRBJ1-2; no reliable D call. This CDR3 comprises 11 residues. Germline CDR1 is SGHDT and CDR2 is YYEEEE. V was trimmed by 0 bases and J by 8 bases, leaving 5 bases between them. The CDR3 sequence: CASSLAIGYTF. DNA of the CDR3: TGTGCCAGCAGCTTGGCCATCGGCTACACCTTC.

J is TRBJ2-2 and V is TRBV10-1, with D possibly being TRBD2 (5 bases). Germline V gene lookup returns CDR1 WNHNN and CDR2 SYGVQD (reference sequence). The CDR3 spans 14 residues. V was pared by 6 bases and J by 1 base, with 9 bases between. CDR3 residues: CASRKAENTGELFF. The CDR3 DNA reads as TGCGCCAGCAGGAAAGCGGAGAACACCGGGGAGCTGTTTTTT.

The chain links TRBV20-1 to TRBJ1-2, with 7 bases identical to TRBD1. Germline trimming cut 3 bases from V and 2 bases from J; bases unmatched to any gene: 9. Germline values: CDR1 DFQATT, CDR2 SNEGSKA (reference sequence). This CDR3 has 15 residues. The CDR3 DNA is TGCAGTGCTAGTAGAGACAGGGACGAGAACTATGGCTACACCTTC. Translated, it gives CSASRDRDENYGYTF.

The CDR3 DNA is TGCGCCAGCAGCCAAGTTTCGGCGGACGGGTGGACAGGTAAAAACATTCAGTACTTC. Residues: CASSQVSADGWTGKNIQYF. This chain connects TRBV4-1 to TRBJ2-4, with 7 bases aligning to TRBD1. The V and J ends lost 1 base and 4 bases, in that order; junction bases with no gene match: 16. The CDR3 totals 19 residues. Germline CDR1 MGHRA, CDR2 YSYEKL.